This T cell receptor (beta chain) was found in a study of shared clonotypes between healthy human individuals. Between the trimmed V and J ends, which lost 3 bases and 3 bases, there was a span of 9 bases. This CDR3 has 13 residues. CDR1 and CDR2 from the germline V gene are SGHRS and YFSETQ. The table came from immunoSEQ multiplex PCR; TCRdb's copy has only in-frame clones and leaves some out. The table lists over a million clones, 98% to 99% of them singletons. On this clone: Its antigen is undetermined.

The study, taken as a whole, reports: Memory subsets had estimated richness that was generally smaller than that of naive subsets.

The sequenced sample consisted of naive CD4+ T cells sorted from blood. The subset here: CD45RA+ positively selected. The chain carries TRBV5-1 and TRBJ1-1, with D uncertain. The receptor was isolated from a young man in good health. CDR3 residues: CASSSTPDTEAFF. The CDR3 coding sequence is TGCGCCAGCAGCTCAACTCCCGACACTGAAGCTTTCTTT. Full variable domain (rest looked up from reference TRBV5-1 and TRBJ1-1): KAGVTQTPRYLIKTRGQQVTLSCSPISGHRSVSWYQQTPGQGLQFLFEYFSETQRNKGNFPGRFSGRQFSNSRSEMNVSTLELGDSALYLCASSSTPDTEAFFGQGTRLTVV.